The clone carrying this T cell receptor beta chain was counted only a few times. Only in-frame clones appear in the TCRdb table, and some are missing; sequencing was by immunoSEQ multiplex PCR. This table has roughly 200,000 clones, 89% appearing once. The CDR3 contains 15 residues. V lost 2 bases and J 4 bases, leaving 17 bases between the germline ends. Germline values: CDR1 GTSNPN, CDR2 SVGIG (reference sequence). This sample was included in a study of blood T cell repertoires in COVID-19. Across the whole study: T cells, B-cell-depleted T cells, or PBMCs provided the cDNA or gDNA that served as material.

The TCR originated in a woman aged 40 to 50 with acute COVID-19. Sequencing was done on a sample of PBMCs or T cells enriched from blood (not recorded which). V usage is TRBV30 and J usage is TRBJ1-2; tentative D call: TRBD1 (5 bases). The CDR3 region is CAWSRGRREGYGYTF. The CDR3 DNA reads as TGTGCCTGGAGTAGGGGACGACGGGAGGGCTATGGCTACACCTTC.